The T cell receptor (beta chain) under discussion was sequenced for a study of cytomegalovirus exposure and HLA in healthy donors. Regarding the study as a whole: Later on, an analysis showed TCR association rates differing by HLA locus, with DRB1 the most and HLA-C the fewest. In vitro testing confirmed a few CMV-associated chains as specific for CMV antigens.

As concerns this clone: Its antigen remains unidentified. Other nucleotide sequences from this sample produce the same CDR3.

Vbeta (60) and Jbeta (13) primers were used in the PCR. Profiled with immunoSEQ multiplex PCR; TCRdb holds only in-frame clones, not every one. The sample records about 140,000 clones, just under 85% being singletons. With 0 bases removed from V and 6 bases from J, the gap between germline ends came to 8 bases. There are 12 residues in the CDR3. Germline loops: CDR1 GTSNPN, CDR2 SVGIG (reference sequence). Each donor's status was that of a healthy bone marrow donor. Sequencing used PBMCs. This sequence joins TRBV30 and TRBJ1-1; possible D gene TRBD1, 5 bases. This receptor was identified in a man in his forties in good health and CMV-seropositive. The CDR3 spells CAWSVGGAEAFF. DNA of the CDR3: TGTGCCTGGAGTGTCGGGGGTGCTGAAGCTTTCTTT.